The clone carrying this TCR beta chain has at least ten counts. The antigen remains unidentified. Germline V gives CDR1 MGHRA, CDR2 YSYEKL. This CDR3 contains 15 residues. V lost 0 bases and J 1 base, leaving 9 bases between the germline ends. This sample is part of a study of neurological immune-mediated disorders. Every sequencing run drew on 15-18 subjects and yielded over 180 million TCR-beta sequences. TCRdb re-called the 5' RACE reads with MiXCR, one entry per CDR3 protein. Of tens of thousands of distinct CDR3 sequences detected, 3% to 4% appear once; the ten largest clones hold 5.5% to 6%. Study-level findings and limits: There was no clinical or MRI feature that was associated with the multiple sclerosis repertoire cluster. HTLV-1-associated myelopathy had the most TCR clonal expansion, while multiple sclerosis had the least, a level that fell below healthy controls.

V usage is TRBV4-1 and J usage is TRBJ1-1; D gene unclear. The specimen was PBMCs. The receptor comes from a man aged 40-49 years with multiple sclerosis. The CDR3 region is CASSQESQRNTEAFF. In DNA form, the CDR3 reads TGCGCCAGCAGCCAAGAAAGCCAGCGGAACACTGAAGCTTTCTTT.